Each of the 17 T cell receptor beta chains below was sequenced from the same sample in a study of blood T cells in healthy people across ages. Using a J-beta primer mix together with a sample-barcoded 5' primer, a second PCR was run for roughly 6 to 12 cycles. TCRdb itself ran the 5' RACE reads through MiXCR, one entry per CDR3 protein. The table includes 750,000 to 1,000,000 distinct CDR3 sequences, about 29% detected once. These data also featured in a second study, about T cells of mothers and their children.

The sample comprised blood. These receptor sequences come from a woman in her 40s in good health.

This chain uses TRBV29-1 with TRBJ2-7; D is uncertain. CDR1 is SQVTM, CDR2 ANQGSEA, per germline. V was cut by 3 bases and J by 2 bases, with 8 bases left in between. The CDR3 spans 12 residues. The DNA for the CDR3 is TGCAGCGTTGAGGCCGCCACCTACGAGCAGTACTTC. Protein product: CSVEAATYEQYF.

This clonotype has more than one count but fewer than ten. V usage is TRBV6-5 and J usage is TRBJ1-1; D perhaps matches TRBD1 (5 bases). V was cut by 5 bases and J by 1 base, with 14 bases left in between. The CDR3 loop spans 15 amino acids. Germline lookup yields CDR1 MNHEY and CDR2 SVGAGI. The CDR3 DNA sequence: TGTGCCAGCAGTCGGTCGGGGGTCCGGAACACTGAAGCTTTCTTT. Amino acids: CASSRSGVRNTEAFF.

The J gene is TRBJ1-1, the V gene TRBV12-3 or TRBV12-4, with D tentatively TRBD1 (6 bases). V lost 10 bases and J lost 6, with 18 bases in between. CDR3 size: 13 residues. This CDR3 reads CATQDSWDSEAFF. As DNA, the CDR3 is TGTGCCACCCAGGACAGTTGGGACTCTGAAGCTTTCTTT.

This clonotype was counted ten times or more. The rearrangement joins TRBV4-1 to TRBJ2-5; D gene uncertain. This CDR3 has 11 residues. The germline V and J ends were trimmed by 1 base and 9 bases, with 6 bases remaining between them. Germline CDR1 is MGHRA and CDR2 is YSYEKL. The CDR3 DNA reads as TGCGCCAGCAGCCAAGGCCCCTCCCAGTACTTC. Its protein product is CASSQGPSQYF.

This clonotype has a count of ten or more. The rearrangement links TRBV6-6 to TRBJ2-5; tentatively, D is TRBD2 (6 bases). V was clipped by 2 bases and J by 2 bases, with 9 bases between them. Germline V gives CDR1 MNHNY, CDR2 SVGAGI (reference sequence). The CDR3 runs to 14 residues. The CDR3 nucleotides read TGTGCCAGCAGTTACGTGCGGGATCAAGAGACCCAGTACTTC. The encoded protein is CASSYVRDQETQYF.

The rearrangement joins TRBV7-3 to TRBJ2-3, with D perhaps TRBD2 (7 bases). The V and J ends lost 4 bases and 9 bases respectively, with 17 bases between them. The CDR3 sequence is 14 residues long. Germline V gene sequence: CDR1 SGHTA, CDR2 FQGTGA. As DNA, the CDR3 is TGTGCCAGCAGCTCCGCCGGGGGGCCATCAACGCAGTATTTT. It is translated as CASSSAGGPSTQYF.

This clonotype was recorded once. This chain links TRBV12-3 or TRBV12-4 with TRBJ2-1; 7 bases agree with TRBD2. With V trimmed by 7 bases and J by 4 bases, 10 bases remained unmatched. This CDR3 has 15 residues. The CDR3 sequence: CASTVSQRDYNEQFF. The CDR3 DNA reads TGTGCCAGCACTGTCTCCCAGCGGGATTACAATGAGCAGTTCTTC.

In regard to this clonotype: Possible read error: a much larger clone is one base away. The chain has TRBV28 and TRBJ1-2, with 8 bases fitting TRBD1. There are 12 residues in the CDR3. Germline V gene lookup returns CDR1 MDHEN and CDR2 SYDVKM. For the CDR3, the DNA is TGTGCCAGCAGGGCAGGGGGCTATAGCTACACCTTC. It translates to CASRAGGYSYTF.

This chain links TRBV28 with TRBJ1-5; 7 bases match TRBD1. Trimming took 6 bases from V and 4 from J; bases not matched to a gene: 12. The CDR3 is 16 amino acids. CDR1 is MDHEN, CDR2 SYDVKM, per germline. CDR3 in amino acids: CASRYQGDLYNQPQHF. The DNA for the CDR3 is TGTGCCAGCAGGTATCAGGGGGACCTTTATAATCAGCCCCAGCATTTT. The full variable domain, with the rest looked up from reference TRBV28 and TRBJ1-5, is DVKVTQSSRYLVKRTGEKVFLECVQDMDHENMFWYRQDPGLGLRLIYFSYDVKMKEKGDIPEGYSVSREKKERFSLILESASTNQTSMYLCASRYQGDLYNQPQHFGDGTRLSIL.

This clonotype was picked up many times. V gene TRBV11-2 combines with J gene TRBJ2-5, with 8 bases matching TRBD2. The CDR3 consists of 15 residues. Trimming cost V 7 bases and J 1 base; bases outside gene matches: 8. Per germline, CDR1 SGHAT and CDR2 FQNNGV. This chain's CDR3 is CASIPGGGFQETQYF. The CDR3 DNA reads as TGTGCCAGCATCCCGGGAGGGGGGTTCCAAGAGACCCAGTACTTC.

V is TRBV6-6 and J is TRBJ2-3; TRBD1 agrees at 8 bases. Germline-derived CDR1 and CDR2 are MNHNY and SVGAGI (reference sequence). This CDR3 comprises 14 residues. Trimming took 6 bases from V and 3 from J; bases not matched to a gene: 5. CDR3 coding DNA: TGTGCCAGCAGACGCGGACAGGGAACAGATACGCAGTATTTT. It encodes CASRRGQGTDTQYF.

The rearrangement joins TRBV7-2 to TRBJ1-5; tentatively, D is TRBD1 (6 bases). CDR1 is SGHTA and CDR2 is FQGNSA in the germline V gene. The CDR3 loop spans 15 amino acids. V was cut by 3 bases and J by 5 bases, with 14 bases left in between. DNA of the CDR3: TGTGCCAGCAGCTTTTACCAGGGGTGGGATCAGCCCCAGCATTTT. Translating gives CASSFYQGWDQPQHF.

This rearrangement joins TRBV20-1 to TRBJ1-1; possibly TRBD1 for D (5 bases). The germline V and J ends were trimmed by 1 base and 1 base, with 16 bases remaining between them. Germline V gene lookup returns CDR1 DFQATT and CDR2 SNEGSKA (reference sequence). CDR3 length: 16 residues. CDR3 sequence: CSARGRAGGWNTEAFF. The DNA of the CDR3 is TGCAGTGCTAGAGGCAGGGCCGGGGGGTGGAACACTGAAGCTTTCTTT.

The chain combines TRBV5-1 with TRBJ2-6; D uncertain. The CDR3 length is 16 residues. Trimming took off 4 bases at V and 0 bases at J, with 11 bases between the two ends. Germline values: CDR1 SGHRS, CDR2 YFSETQ. In DNA form, the CDR3 reads TGCGCCAGCAGCGCGGACGGAGACTCTGGGGCCAACGTCCTGACTTTC. Translating it yields CASSADGDSGANVLTF. Full variable domain (remainder filled in from reference TRBV5-1 and TRBJ2-6): KAGVTQTPRYLIKTRGQQVTLSCSPISGHRSVSWYQQTPGQGLQFLFEYFSETQRNKGNFPGRFSGRQFSNSRSEMNVSTLELGDSALYLCASSADGDSGANVLTFGAGSRLTVL.

This clonotype showed up just once. One end of the junction fails to match germline, which may point to a read error. The chain has TRBV7-9 and TRBJ1-1; D unclear. The CDR3 consists of 15 residues. Germline CDR1 and CDR2: SEHNR and FQNEAQ (reference sequence). CDR3 residues: CASGLGSAQGTEAFF. DNA of the CDR3: TGTGCCAGCGGCTTAGGTTCCGCCCAAGGGACTGAAGCTTTCTTT.

The chain combines TRBV20-1 with TRBJ1-5, with 10 bases fitting TRBD1. V lost 3 bases and J lost 9; bases outside the gene matches: 14. The CDR3 spans 16 residues. CDR1 DFQATT and CDR2 SNEGSKA come from the germline V gene (reference sequence). CDR3 loop: CSARGTGQGEYRPQHF. The CDR3 DNA is TGCAGTGCTAGGGGCACTGGACAGGGGGAGTATCGGCCCCAGCATTTT.

A note on this clonotype: The junction does not match germline at one end; this may be a read error. The chain uses TRBV6-5 and TRBJ2-4, with D tentatively TRBD1 (6 bases). The CDR3 contains 15 residues. Germline lookup yields CDR1 MNHEY and CDR2 SVGAGI. For the CDR3, the DNA is TGTGCCAGCAGTGCTTGGACAGTAGCCAAAAGCATTCAGTACTTC. Protein product: CASSAWTVAKSIQYF.